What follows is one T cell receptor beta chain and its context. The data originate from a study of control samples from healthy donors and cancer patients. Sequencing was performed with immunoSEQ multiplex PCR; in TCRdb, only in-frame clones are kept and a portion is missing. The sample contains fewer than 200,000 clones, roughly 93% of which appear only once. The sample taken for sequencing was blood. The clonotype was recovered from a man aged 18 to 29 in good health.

In nucleotides, the CDR3 is TGCGCCAGCAGCTCGGAGGGACCAGGAATAGGGGAGCTGTTTTTT. Protein sequence: CASSSEGPGIGELFF. V usage is TRBV5-1 and J usage is TRBJ2-2, with D perhaps matching TRBD2 (6 bases). The germline V and J ends were trimmed by 3 bases and 8 bases, with 17 bases remaining between them. The CDR3 totals 15 residues. Per germline, CDR1 SGHRS and CDR2 YFSETQ.